This T cell receptor beta chain came from a study of follicular helper T cells after annual influenza vaccination. Germline V CDR1 and CDR2: SEHNR, FQNEAQ (reference sequence). Trimming removed 5 bases at V and 1 base at J, with 10 bases between. This CDR3 comprises 14 residues. Clones were sequenced by immunoSEQ multiplex PCR, and TCRdb holds only the in-frame ones, with some missing. The sample gives over a thousand clones, about 71% of which show up once; approximately 4.9% is in the top ten. The sample's time point: 2014-2015 season, 7 days after vaccination. The chain links TRBV7-9 to TRBJ2-3; D tentatively reads TRBD1 or TRBD2 (5 bases each). This TCR was sampled from an adult who received the influenza vaccine. The sample here was CXCR5+ CD38+ circulating T follicular helper cells from blood, taken 7 days after influenza vaccination. Indicated subset: circulating Tfh, non-naive CD4+CXCR5+PD-1+ (ICOS+CD38+ or ICOS-CD38-). The CDR3: CASSPWDGTDTQYF. The CDR3 DNA reads TGTGCCAGCAGCCCCTGGGACGGCACAGATACGCAGTATTTT.